The rows below give T cell receptor beta chains drawn from one sample of a study of blood T cell repertoires in COVID-19. TCRdb's copy holds only in-frame clones and misses some; the assay was immunoSEQ multiplex PCR. The sample includes some 47,000 clones, approximately 92% of them seen just once. The sequenced material came from peripheral blood. These receptors originate from a man aged 55 to 69 with active COVID-19. CDR3s include the opening cysteine and the closing phenylalanine or tryptophan. A D gene is named only where the DNA matches it firmly. A clone size is listed for some rows: how often the clone was seen (once, few, many), or a class if it is expanded.

j_call cdr3_length v_call clone_size d_call cdr3_nt cdr3_aa
TRBJ2-5 14 TRBV19 NA TRBD2 TGTGCCAGTAGTATCCTCCCCTCGGGAGGGACCCAGTACTTC CASSILPSGGTQYF
TRBJ2-5 15 TRBV30 NA TRBD2 TGTGCCTGGAGTTGGGGACTAGCGGGCCAAGAGACCCAGTACTTC CAWSWGLAGQETQYF
TRBJ2-4 14 TRBV3-1/TRBV3-2 NA NA TGTGCCAGCAGCCAAGCCCAGTCAGGGTTCATTCAGTACTTC CASSQAQSGFIQYF
TRBJ2-1 15 TRBV7-6 NA TRBD2 TGTGCCAGCAGCCAAGCTAGCGGGAGATTGAATGAGCAGTTCTTC CASSQASGRLNEQFF
TRBJ2-7 15 TRBV7-2 once TRBD2 TGTGCCAGCAGCTTCTCTAGCGGGAATTCCTACGAGCAGTACTTC CASSFSSGNSYEQYF
TRBJ1-5 14 TRBV10-2 NA NA TGCGCCAGCAGTGAAACACAGAGCAATCAGCCCCAGCATTTT CASSETQSNQPQHF
TRBJ2-1 15 TRBV25-1 NA NA TGTGCCAGCAGTGAGGGGGACGGGGACTCCAATGAGCAGTTCTTC CASSEGDGDSNEQFF
TRBJ2-2 16 TRBV28 NA TRBD2 TGTGCCAGCAGCTGGGAGCGGGAGGAGGTCACCGGGGAGCTGTTTTTT CASSWEREEVTGELFF
TRBJ2-1 16 TRBV7-2 NA TRBD2 TGTGCCAGCAGCCAATTGGGACTAGCGGGACTAGCTGAGCAGTTCTTC CASSQLGLAGLAEQFF
TRBJ2-1 16 TRBV4-3 NA TRBD2 TGCGCCAGCAGCCACCTTAGCGGGAATGCCTACAATGAGCAGTTCTTC CASSHLSGNAYNEQFF
TRBJ2-5 16 TRBV7-9 NA TRBD1 TGTGCCAGCAGCCCGTACCTCGACAGGGGGAGGAAGACCCAGTACTTC CASSPYLDRGRKTQYF
TRBJ2-2 15 TRBV11-3 NA NA TGTGCCAGCAGCTTAGGGGGGCCCCGCACCGGGGAGCTGTTTTTT CASSLGGPRTGELFF
TRBJ1-1 13 TRBV29-1 NA NA TGCAGCGTTGAAGATCCAAAGAGGGCTGAAGCTTTCTTT CSVEDPKRAEAFF
TRBJ2-1 17 TRBV10-1 NA TRBD2 TGCGCCAGCATCAGAAAGGGACTAGCGGGGGGGTACAATGAGCAGTTCTTC CASIRKGLAGGYNEQFF
TRBJ1-3 20 TRBV5-1 NA TRBD1 TGCGCCAGCAGCCTCACCCGAGGGACAGGTTTGAAGAGCTCTGGAAACACCATATATTTT CASSLTRGTGLKSSGNTIYF
TRBJ2-1 16 TRBV4-3 once TRBD2 TGCGCCAGCAGCCAAGGGGGTAGCGGGATTAACAATGAGCAGTTCTTC CASSQGGSGINNEQFF
TRBJ1-5 12 TRBV27 few TRBD1 TGTGCCAGCAGTTTTTTGGGACAGTCCCAGCATTTT CASSFLGQSQHF
TRBJ1-6 14 TRBV6-2/TRBV6-3 NA TRBD1 TGTGCCAGCAGTTACGGACAGGAGACTTCACCCCTCCACTTT CASSYGQETSPLHF
TRBJ1-5 13 TRBV24-1 NA NA TGTGCCACCAGTGTACAGGGCAATCAGCCCCAGCATTTT CATSVQGNQPQHF
TRBJ2-7 16 TRBV3-1/TRBV3-2 NA NA TGTGCCAGCAGCCAAGACATAGGGTGGGACTCTCTCGAGCAGTACTTC CASSQDIGWDSLEQYF
TRBJ2-1 14 TRBV2 NA TRBD1 TGTGCCAGCAGCCGAGACAGGGCTTACAATGAGCAGTTCTTC CASSRDRAYNEQFF
TRBJ2-1 15 TRBV4-3 once TRBD1 TGCGCCAGCAGCCAAGGGACAGGGGGCTACAATGAGCAGTTCTTC CASSQGTGGYNEQFF
TRBJ1-4 15 TRBV5-1 NA NA TGCGCCAGCAGCGAGCAGGGTACCGCTAATGAAAAACTGTTTTTT CASSEQGTANEKLFF
TRBJ2-2 15 TRBV19 NA TRBD2 TGTGCCAGTAGTAGTGCGGGAGGCAACACCGGGGAGCTGTTTTTT CASSSAGGNTGELFF
TRBJ2-1 13 TRBV28 NA TRBD2 TGTGCCAGCGGGACTAGCGATCGATATGAGCAGTTCTTC CASGTSDRYEQFF
TRBJ1-3 17 TRBV5-6 NA NA TGTGCCAGCAGCTGGGGAGGAACTATTCGCTCTGGAAACACCATATATTTT CASSWGGTIRSGNTIYF
TRBJ2-5 15 TRBV6-2/TRBV6-3 NA TRBD2 TGTGCCAGCAGCCGCGCTGGAGCGGGAGAAGAGACCCAGTACTTC CASSRAGAGEETQYF
TRBJ2-2 13 TRBV9 NA NA TGTGCCAGCAGCGTAGCCCCAACCGGGGAGCTGTTTTTT CASSVAPTGELFF
TRBJ2-1 15 TRBV23-1 NA NA TGCGCCAGCAGTCAATCGCGGGGTAGACCGGCTGAGCAGTTCTTC CASSQSRGRPAEQFF
TRBJ2-2 15 TRBV14 NA TRBD2 TGTGCCAGCAGACCCGGGACTAGCGGGAGAGGGGAGCTGTTTTTT CASRPGTSGRGELFF
TRBJ2-5 14 TRBV9 NA TRBD2 TGTGCCAGCAGCCGTACTAGCGGCCAAGAGACCCAGTACTTC CASSRTSGQETQYF
TRBJ1-5 12 TRBV7-8 NA NA TGTGCCAGCAGCTTCACAAATCAGCCCCAGCATTTT CASSFTNQPQHF
TRBJ2-1 16 TRBV2 few TRBD2 TGTGCCAGCGAAAGGAACCTAGCGGGAGTTCGGAATGAGCAGTTCTTC CASERNLAGVRNEQFF
TRBJ2-1 13 TRBV4-3 few NA TGCGCCAGCAGCCAAGAGGGAGCTAATGAGCAGTTCTTC CASSQEGANEQFF
TRBJ1-1 15 TRBV9 NA TRBD1 TGTGCCAGCAGCCTCTCTGGGACAGGGGGGACTGAAGCTTTCTTT CASSLSGTGGTEAFF
TRBJ2-4 17 TRBV18 NA TRBD2 TGTGCCAGCTCAAGGGGACTAGCGGGACTAGCCAAAAACATTCAGTACTTC CASSRGLAGLAKNIQYF
TRBJ2-7 13 TRBV7-2 NA NA TGTGCCAGCAGCGGCGGCGTTGGCTACGAGCAGTACTTC CASSGGVGYEQYF
TRBJ2-1 17 TRBV11-1 few TRBD2 TGTGCCAGCAGCTTAGCGCGAGGACTAGCGGGTGGTTATGAGCAGTTCTTC CASSLARGLAGGYEQFF
TRBJ2-1 13 TRBV29-1 NA TRBD1 TGCAGCGTTGGGAGACAGGGCAGGGATGAGCAGTTCTTC CSVGRQGRDEQFF
TRBJ1-2 13 TRBV28 NA TRBD1 TGTGCCAGCAGTACCGGGACAGGGTATGGCTACACCTTC CASSTGTGYGYTF
TRBJ2-1 16 TRBV5-1 NA NA TGCGCCAGCAGCCCGCCTAGCAGCGCGATCTACAATGAGCAGTTCTTC CASSPPSSAIYNEQFF
TRBJ1-2 14 TRBV3-1/TRBV3-2 NA NA TGTGCCAGCAGCCAAGAATCAGGGGATTATGGCTACACCTTC CASSQESGDYGYTF
TRBJ2-3 14 TRBV7-3 NA TRBD1 TGTGCCAGCAGCTTGGACAGGTTTCAGGATACGCAGTATTTT CASSLDRFQDTQYF
TRBJ2-6 15 TRBV7-2 NA NA TGTGCCAGCAGCCCTCAGGGGTCTGGGGCCAACGTCCTGACTTTC CASSPQGSGANVLTF
TRBJ2-1 15 TRBV3-1/TRBV3-2 once TRBD2 TGTGCCAGCAGGACCTTAGCGGGAGGGCCCCATGAGCAGTTCTTC CASRTLAGGPHEQFF
TRBJ2-1 16 TRBV11-3 few TRBD2 TGTGCCAGCAGCCGATTAGCGGGAGGAAGGAACAATGAGCAGTTCTTC CASSRLAGGRNNEQFF
TRBJ1-2 12 TRBV6-5 NA TRBD1 TGTGCCAGCAGGACAGGGGTCGGTGGCTACACCTTC CASRTGVGGYTF
TRBJ2-5 14 TRBV9 once TRBD2 TGTGCCAGCAGCGCCGTCCCCGGGGGGGGGACCCAGTACTTC CASSAVPGGGTQYF
TRBJ1-1 14 TRBV28 NA NA TGTGCCAGCAGTGCACAGCGGGAGAACACTGAAGCTTTCTTT CASSAQRENTEAFF
TRBJ2-6 17 TRBV27 NA TRBD1 TGTGCCAGCAGAACCGGGACAGGCCCCTCTGGGGCCAACGTCCTGACTTTC CASRTGTGPSGANVLTF
TRBJ2-5 14 TRBV7-2 NA TRBD2 TGTGCCAGCAGCTTAGGAGCGGGAATAGAGACCCAGTACTTC CASSLGAGIETQYF
TRBJ2-3 15 TRBV7-3 NA TRBD2 TGTGCCAGCAGCTTTCAAGCGGGAGATACAGATACGCAGTATTTT CASSFQAGDTDTQYF
TRBJ2-7 12 TRBV7-2 NA NA TGTGCCAGCAGCTTATGGGGCGGCGAGCAGTACTTC CASSLWGGEQYF
TRBJ1-5 15 TRBV28 NA TRBD1 TGTGCCAGCAGAATGGACAGGGGGACAAATCAGCCCCAGCATTTT CASRMDRGTNQPQHF
TRBJ2-1 13 TRBV3-1/TRBV3-2 NA TRBD1 TGTGCCAGCAGCCAAGCCGGGACAGGGAGGCAGTTCTTC CASSQAGTGRQFF
TRBJ2-3 13 TRBV27 few NA TGTGCCAGCAGTTTACTAGCAGCAGATACGCAGTATTTT CASSLLAADTQYF
TRBJ1-4 16 TRBV28 NA NA TGTGCCAGCAGTTTCGGTAGGAGTAGGGGAGGAGAAAAACTGTTTTTT CASSFGRSRGGEKLFF